This TCR beta chain is drawn from a study of PD-1 blockade in classical Hodgkin lymphoma. Method: immunoSEQ multiplex PCR; TCRdb's copy keeps in-frame clones and lacks some. The sample lists some 21,000 clones; 60% to 80% were seen once. In the case of this clone: Antigen: not known.

Time point here: cycle 4 day 1 (C4D1), after 5 to 7 weeks of nivolumab. Each patient relapsed following autologous stem cell transplantation, and prior brentuximab vedotin exposure differed. Findings and caveats of the study: Factors driving the repertoire differences, possibly disease activity or prior therapy, remain undefined. Baseline diversity was lower in partial responders and progressors than complete responders.

The CDR3 contains 15 residues. The V end lost 4 bases, the J end lost 5 bases, and 18 bases lay between the germline ends. Germline V lookup: CDR1 LNHDA, CDR2 SQIVND (reference sequence). The starting material was peripheral blood mononuclear cells (PBMCs), obtained before the fourth cycle of nivolumab. The receptor's source is a human donor with classical Hodgkin lymphoma. The V and J genes are TRBV19 and TRBJ2-7; D gene ambiguous. CDR3 in amino acids: CASSTHPAGQNEQYF. The CDR3 nucleotides are TGTGCCAGTAGTACCCACCCGGCAGGTCAAAACGAGCAGTACTTC.